The 19 T cell receptor beta chains presented below share a single source sample, sequenced in a study of T cells in Graves' hyperthyroidism and ophthalmopathy. Amplified TCR beta CDR3 regions came from RNA transcripts. The HTBI primer set served for first-round RT-PCR of the TCR CDR3. One entry per CDR3 protein, called by TCRdb with MiXCR from the multiplex PCR reads. The sample records over 350,000 distinct CDR3 sequences, approximately 14% being singletons. Sequencing was done on a sample of blood. These receptors were obtained from a man aged 18 to 29 with Graves' ophthalmopathy.

This clonotype was recorded at least ten times. The rearrangement links TRBV5-1 to TRBJ2-1; 8 nucleotides match TRBD1. V shed 4 bases, J shed 7 bases, and the junction held 4 bases outside the gene matches. Germline CDR1 is SGHRS and CDR2 is YFSETQ. This CDR3 has 13 residues. CDR3 bases: TGCGCCAGCAGCCGGGACAGGAATAATGAGCAGTTCTTC. Encoded protein: CASSRDRNNEQFF.

The chain is built from TRBV5-6 and TRBJ2-3, with D possibly being TRBD1 (6 bases). Trimming cost V 1 base and J 2 bases, with 14 bases left between them. CDR3 length: 16 amino acids. Germline V gives CDR1 SGHDT, CDR2 YYEEEE. This chain's CDR3 is CASSLKAGAITDTQYF. DNA of the CDR3: TGTGCCAGCAGCTTGAAGGCAGGGGCCATCACAGATACGCAGTATTTT.

This clonotype was counted many times. The chain links TRBV7-3 to TRBJ2-3; D call uncertain. The V end lost 0 bases, the J end lost 2 bases, and 9 bases lay between the germline ends. The CDR3 spans 15 residues. Germline values: CDR1 SGHTA, CDR2 FQGTGA. CDR3 sequence: CASSLTSALTDTQYF. CDR3 nucleotides: TGTGCCAGCAGCTTAACCTCGGCCCTCACAGATACGCAGTATTTT.

In this sample, this clonotype turned up many times. This chain joins TRBV20-1 and TRBJ2-1; D not certain. Trimming removed 4 bases from V and 5 bases from J, with 9 bases in between. The CDR3 loop spans 12 amino acids. Per the germline V gene, CDR1 is DFQATT and CDR2 is SNEGSKA (reference sequence). CDR3 in DNA: TGCAGTGCTAATCTGGATAACAATGAGCAGTTCTTC. Amino acids: CSANLDNNEQFF.

The chain combines TRBV19 with TRBJ2-5; D is unclear. Germline V gives CDR1 LNHDA, CDR2 SQIVND (reference sequence). V was cut by 4 bases and J by 1 base, with 4 bases left in between. The CDR3 sequence is 12 residues long. The CDR3 loop reads CASSSGQETQYF. The CDR3 nucleotides are TGTGCCAGTAGTAGTGGCCAAGAGACCCAGTACTTC.

CDR3 sequence (DNA): TGTGCCAGCAGCGAACACGGGACTAGCCACACAGATACGCAGTATTTT. It yields the protein CASSEHGTSHTDTQYF. This rearrangement joins TRBV2 to TRBJ2-3, with TRBD2 matching 9 bases. Losses at the gene ends were 6 bases for V and 2 bases for J; bases not matched to a gene: 9. CDR3 length: 16 residues. CDR1 is SNHLY, CDR2 FYNNEI, per germline.

The table lists this clonotype with many counts. The V and J genes are TRBV20-1 and TRBJ2-5; the D gene is possibly TRBD2 (5 bases). Trimming left V 0 bases short and J 4 bases short, with 12 bases between. Germline lookup yields CDR1 DFQATT and CDR2 SNEGSKA (reference sequence). There are 14 residues in the CDR3. The CDR3 DNA sequence: TGCAGTGCTAGAGATCGTCGGGGAGCAGAGACCCAGTACTTC. This encodes CSARDRRGAETQYF.

This clonotype has more than one count but fewer than ten. The chain combines TRBV27 with TRBJ1-1, with D maybe TRBD1 (6 bases). There are 13 residues in the CDR3. The germline CDR1 and CDR2 sequences are MNHEY and SMNVEV (reference sequence). The V end lost 3 bases, the J end lost 4 bases, and 9 bases lay between the germline ends. The CDR3 sequence: CASSFLDSTEAFF. CDR3 nucleotides: TGTGCCAGCAGTTTCTTGGACAGCACTGAAGCTTTCTTT.

The V call is TRBV5-4, the J call TRBJ2-1, with TRBD2 identical over 7 bases. This CDR3 has 14 amino acids. Germline trimming cut 4 bases from V and 8 bases from J; bases unmatched to any gene: 9. Per germline, CDR1 SGHNT and CDR2 YYREEE (reference sequence). In DNA, the CDR3 is TGTGCCAGCAGCCTCCGGGGGGTGGGGGATGAGCAGTTCTTC. The encoded protein is CASSLRGVGDEQFF. The variable domain in full, completed from reference TRBV5-4 and TRBJ2-1, reads ETGVTQSPTHLIKTRGQQVTLRCSSQSGHNTVSWYQQALGQGPQFIFQYYREEENGRGNFPPRFSGLQFPNYSSELNVNALELDDSALYLCASSLRGVGDEQFFGPGTRLTVL.

This clonotype was found a few times. The chain combines TRBV20-1 with TRBJ2-2; D is possibly TRBD2 (5 bases). CDR1 and CDR2 (germline): DFQATT, SNEGSKA (reference sequence). With 6 bases removed from V and 3 bases from J, the gap between germline ends came to 17 bases. The CDR3 spans 15 residues. CDR3 DNA sequence: TGCAGTGCAAGGGAATTTGGGAGATACACCGGGGAGCTGTTTTTT. It codes for CSAREFGRYTGELFF.

This clonotype was counted many times. The V call is TRBV2, the J call TRBJ2-7; weak D call: TRBD2 (5 bases). From germline, CDR1 is SNHLY and CDR2 FYNNEI. There are 14 residues in the CDR3. V lost 3 bases to trimming and J lost 0 bases, with 9 bases between them. CDR3 protein: CASSDPGSSYEQYF. The CDR3 DNA is TGTGCCAGCAGTGACCCGGGAAGCTCCTACGAGCAGTACTTC. Full variable domain (rest looked up from reference TRBV2 and TRBJ2-7): EPEVTQTPSHQVTQMGQEVILRCVPISNHLYFYWYRQILGQKVEFLVSFYNNEISEKSEIFDDQFSVERPDGSNFTLKIRSTKLEDSAMYFCASSDPGSSYEQYFGPGTRLTVT.

This clonotype was counted many times. V and J are TRBV30 and TRBJ1-6; D remains unclear. The length of the CDR3 is 15 residues. V gave up 3 bases and J gave up 6 bases, with 15 bases separating them. Germline V gene lookup returns CDR1 GTSNPN and CDR2 SVGIG (reference sequence). The CDR3 sequence: CAWSDLGEINSPLHF. DNA of the CDR3: TGTGCCTGGAGCGACCTCGGCGAGATTAATTCACCCCTCCACTTT.

This clonotype was detected many times. V is TRBV20-1 and J is TRBJ1-2, with D perhaps TRBD1 (5 bases). Germline CDR1 reads DFQATT; CDR2 reads SNEGSKA (reference sequence). CDR3 length equals 15 residues. V was trimmed by 0 bases and J by 3 bases, leaving 14 bases between them. The CDR3 DNA reads as TGCAGTGCTAGAGATGGGAGACAGTCGGACTATGGCTACACCTTC. It codes for CSARDGRQSDYGYTF.

This clonotype appeared many times. The CDR3 sequence is CASRAGGQNTEAFF. The CDR3 DNA sequence: TGTGCCAGCAGGGCCGGTGGGCAGAACACTGAAGCTTTCTTT. This sequence joins TRBV6-1 and TRBJ1-1; the D is unclear. Deletions cut 6 bases from V and 1 base from J, with 12 bases between. CDR1 MNHNS and CDR2 SASEGT come from the germline V gene. The CDR3 consists of 14 residues.

The table lists this clonotype with many counts. The rearrangement links TRBV28 to TRBJ2-1; TRBD2 agrees at 14 bases. CDR1 is MDHEN, CDR2 SYDVKM, per germline. Losses at the gene ends were 3 bases for V and 4 bases for J; bases not matched to a gene: 5. This CDR3 contains 17 residues. In nucleotides, the CDR3 is TGTGCCAGCAGTTTTCGGACTAGCGGGAGGCGGTACAATGAGCAGTTCTTC. Protein sequence: CASSFRTSGRRYNEQFF.

This clonotype was seen many times. The CDR3 protein is CASSYPQGDTQYF. The CDR3 DNA follows: TGTGCCAGCAGTTACCCCCAGGGAGATACGCAGTATTTT. The chain links TRBV6-5 to TRBJ2-3; maybe TRBD1 (5 bases). Germline CDR1 and CDR2: MNHEY and SVGAGI. The CDR3 has 13 amino acids. Trimming shortened V by 2 bases and J by 5 bases, and 8 bases separated the two germline ends.

This clonotype was counted a few times. The chain has TRBV19 and TRBJ2-4, with D perhaps being TRBD1 or TRBD2 (5 bases each). Germline V lookup: CDR1 LNHDA, CDR2 SQIVND (reference sequence). V lost 1 base to trimming and J lost 3 bases, with 7 bases between them. The CDR3 has 14 amino acids. The CDR3 nucleotides are TGTGCCAGTAGTATAGGGGGGTTCAAAAACATTCAGTACTTC. Translating gives CASSIGGFKNIQYF.

This clonotype was seen only a few times. The gene calls are TRBV5-4 and TRBJ2-5, with 14 bases matching TRBD2. The V gene's germline CDR1 is SGHNT and CDR2 YYREEE (reference sequence). Losses at the gene ends were 2 bases for V and 5 bases for J; bases not matched to a gene: 11. The CDR3 extends over 18 amino acids. CDR3 loop: CASSLLGLAGGGRETQYF. DNA of the CDR3: TGTGCCAGCAGCTTACTTGGACTAGCGGGAGGCGGTAGGGAGACCCAGTACTTC.

This clonotype appeared many times. The chain links TRBV6-1 to TRBJ2-5, with 7 bases aligning to TRBD2. This CDR3 is 15 amino acids long. Germline CDR1 reads MNHNS; CDR2 reads SASEGT. V lost 5 bases, J lost 3 bases, and 9 bases stayed unmatched. CDR3 in amino acids: CASSTRAGAEETQYF. In DNA form, the CDR3 reads TGTGCCAGCAGTACTCGGGCGGGAGCGGAAGAGACCCAGTACTTC.